The 4 T cell receptor beta chains below come from one sample, sequenced in a study of T cells in narcolepsy (dated by TCRdb to the late 2010s). The method was the immunoSEQ multiplex PCR assay. TCRdb obtained this table from immuneACCESS and retained in-frame rearrangements with V and J assigned. These tables miss some clones; where compared with another copy, unresolved V genes account for less than half of the shortfall, and the remainder is unexplained. The sample includes 27,000 or so clones, with about 87% observed a single time. The biggest ten clones account for around 1% of the sample. Sequencing was carried out using memory (CD45RA-) CD4+ T cells from blood. The label giving this sample's cell subset or site can be read as: memory T cells sorted ex vivo from peripheral blood. The receptors stem from a human donor in good health.

V and J are TRBV6-1 and TRBJ2-5; D is uncertain. Gene TRBJ2-7 matches the end of the DNA better, so the J call may be wrong. The CDR3 is 14 amino acids. CDR1 MNHNS and CDR2 SASEGT come from the germline V gene. This chain's CDR3 is CASSADLFSYEQYF. DNA of the CDR3: TGTGCCAGCAGCGCTGACTTATTCTCCTACGAGCAGTACTTC.

This rearrangement joins TRBV28 to TRBJ1-1; 11 nucleotides agree with TRBD1. V was pared by 6 bases and J by 5 bases, with 8 bases of the junction left unmatched. Per the germline V gene, CDR1 is MDHEN and CDR2 is SYDVKM. The CDR3 contains 15 residues. For the CDR3, the DNA is TGTGCCAGCAGGGGGGTAGGACAGGGGGCTACTGAAGCTTTCTTT. Amino acids: CASRGVGQGATEAFF.

CDR3: CASSPPVGLGNTIYF. The CDR3 DNA is TGTGCCAGCAGTCCCCCGGTGGGGCTTGGAAACACCATATATTTT. V and J are TRBV28 and TRBJ1-3; tentative D call: TRBD1 (5 bases). This CDR3 contains 15 residues. Trimming left V 5 bases short and J 3 bases short, with 14 bases between. Per the germline V gene, CDR1 is MDHEN and CDR2 is SYDVKM.

Only a few counts were recorded for this clone. The rearrangement uses TRBV6-5 and TRBJ2-5; 11 nucleotides line up with TRBD2. CDR3 length equals 16 residues. J lost 5 bases, V lost 0 bases, and 5 bases had no gene match. Germline CDR1 and CDR2: MNHEY and SVGAGI. The CDR3 loop reads CASSYSIAGGRETQYF. CDR3 nucleotides: TGTGCCAGCAGTTACTCAATAGCGGGGGGGCGGGAGACCCAGTACTTC.